This TCR beta chain emerged from a study of T cell repertoires in ileal Crohn's disease. Assay: immunoSEQ multiplex PCR; the TCRdb copy retains only in-frame clones and omits some. The profile covers more than 4,000 clones, with about 82% appearing a single time and 16% taken by the ten largest. This clone has only a few counts. Distinct nucleotide sequences in the sample also encode this CDR3. This CDR3 comprises 13 residues. Germline-derived CDR1 and CDR2 are MNHEY and SVGAGI. Losses at the gene ends were 4 bases for V and 5 bases for J; bases not matched to a gene: 4. The sequencing input was ileal tissue. The TCR was taken from an adult with Crohn's disease. The chain recombines TRBV6-5 with TRBJ1-2; 7 bases fit TRBD1. The CDR3 region is CASSLQGRYGYTF. DNA for the CDR3: TGTGCCAGCAGTTTACAGGGGCGGTATGGCTACACCTTC.